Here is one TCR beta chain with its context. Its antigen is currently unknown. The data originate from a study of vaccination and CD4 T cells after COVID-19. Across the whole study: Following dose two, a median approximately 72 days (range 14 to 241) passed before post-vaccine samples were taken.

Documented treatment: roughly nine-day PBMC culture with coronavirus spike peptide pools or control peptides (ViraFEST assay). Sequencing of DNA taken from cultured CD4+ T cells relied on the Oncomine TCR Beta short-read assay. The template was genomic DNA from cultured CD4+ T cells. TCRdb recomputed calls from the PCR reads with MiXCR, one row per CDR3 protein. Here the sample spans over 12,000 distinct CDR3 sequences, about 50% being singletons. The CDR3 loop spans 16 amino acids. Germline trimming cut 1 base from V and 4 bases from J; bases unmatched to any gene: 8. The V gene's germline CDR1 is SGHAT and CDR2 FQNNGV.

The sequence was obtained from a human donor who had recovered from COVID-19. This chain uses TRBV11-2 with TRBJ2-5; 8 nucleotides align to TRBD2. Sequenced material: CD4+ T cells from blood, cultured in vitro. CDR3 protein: CASSLALRLAGETQYF. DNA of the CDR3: TGTGCCAGCAGCTTAGCTCTAAGGCTAGCGGGAGAGACCCAGTACTTC.